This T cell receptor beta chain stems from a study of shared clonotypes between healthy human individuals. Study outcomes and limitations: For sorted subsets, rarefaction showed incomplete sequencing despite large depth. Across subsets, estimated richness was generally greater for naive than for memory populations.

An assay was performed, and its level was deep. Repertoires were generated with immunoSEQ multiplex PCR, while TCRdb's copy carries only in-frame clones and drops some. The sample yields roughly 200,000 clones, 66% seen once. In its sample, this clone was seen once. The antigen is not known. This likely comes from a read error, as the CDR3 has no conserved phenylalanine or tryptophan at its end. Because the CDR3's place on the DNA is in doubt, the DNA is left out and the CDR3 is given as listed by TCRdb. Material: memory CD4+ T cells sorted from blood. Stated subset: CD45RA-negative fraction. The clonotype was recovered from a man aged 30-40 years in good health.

The CDR3 sequence is CASSLTDRYSSFHL. The chain has TRBV7-9 and TRBJ1-1; the D segment call TRBD1 is taken from the table without a DNA check. Germline values: CDR1 SEHNR, CDR2 FQNEAQ (reference sequence). The length of the CDR3 is 14 amino acids, counting both ends.